This section outlines one T cell receptor (beta chain) sequence together with its context. The antigen is unknown. This sample stems from a study of identical twins. This CDR3 contains 16 residues. Trimming took 5 bases from V and 9 from J, leaving 23 bases between them. Using its own MiXCR run on the 5' RACE reads, TCRdb lists one record per CDR3 protein. The sample lists roughly 690,000 distinct CDR3 sequences, roughly 6% occurring once. Overall study results and limits: The degree of excess twin sharing was weaker in beta out-of-frame sequences.

The chain has TRBV12-3 or TRBV12-4 and TRBJ2-1; maybe TRBD2 (5 bases). Sequenced material: naive T cells sorted from blood. The TCR comes from a man aged 18 to 29 in good health. Written as DNA, the CDR3 is TGTGCCAGCAGTCTCGAGCCGGGCCCCGCGGGCCTTGAGCAGTTCTTC. Translation: CASSLEPGPAGLEQFF.